This T cell receptor beta chain was found in a study of identical twins. This clonotype appeared many times. Its antigen remains unidentified. Healthy Caucasians provided all donations. General study points: Conclusions leaned on cross-sectional statistical analysis and did not track the same donors over time. Within beta out-of-frame sequences, the excess sharing observed between twins was weaker.

A single record per CDR3 protein comes from TCRdb applying MiXCR to the 5' RACE reads. This sample yields approximately 670,000 distinct CDR3 sequences, of which 6% to 6.5% are seen a single time; 1.5% to 2% belongs to the top ten. The V gene end was trimmed by 3 bases and the J gene end by 8 bases; junction bases not matched to a gene: 6. CDR1 is SGHRS and CDR2 is YFSETQ in the germline V gene. The CDR3 consists of 14 residues. Sequencing input: naive T cells sorted from blood. This TCR was recovered from a man younger than 30 in good health. The chain has TRBV5-1 and TRBJ2-1; TRBD2 matches at 9 bases. This CDR3 is CASSSPSGIDEQFF. The CDR3 DNA reads as TGCGCCAGCAGCTCACCTAGCGGGATAGATGAGCAGTTCTTC. Combining the CDR3 with reference TRBV5-1 and TRBJ2-1 gives the whole variable domain KAGVTQTPRYLIKTRGQQVTLSCSPISGHRSVSWYQQTPGQGLQFLFEYFSETQRNKGNFPGRFSGRQFSNSRSEMNVSTLELGDSALYLCASSSPSGIDEQFFGPGTRLTVL.